This TCR beta chain was identified during a study of T cell repertoires in cytomegalovirus infection. Study context: TCR beta signatures that were public indicated CMV infection and matching HLA type.

For this clonotype: Its antigen is not identified.

CDR3 size: 17 residues. Trimming took 5 bases from V and 0 from J; bases not matched to a gene: 11. Study results and caveats: Pooled public TCR beta family frequency picked out CMV carriers with the relevant HLA. Across the ex vivo response, the dominant clonotypes were HLA-C-restricted CMV-specific TCR beta clonotypes.

TCRdb independently ran MiXCR on the reads; one entry per CDR3 protein. Of 200,000 or so distinct CDR3 sequences in the sample, 25% to 30% were seen once. The sequence derives from a human donor in good health (CMV status not recorded). Some clones in this sample may be carry-over from other donors' samples. Sequencing input: PBMCs. The chain is built from TRBV12-3 or TRBV12-4 and TRBJ1-1, with 8 bases matching TRBD1. CDR3 nucleotide sequence: TGTGCCAGCAGTCTCCTCGGGACAGGAGGGATGAACACTGAAGCTTTCTTT. It codes for CASSLLGTGGMNTEAFF.